The T cell receptor (beta chain) under discussion was sequenced for a study of radiation and T cells in renal cell carcinoma. Generated by immunoSEQ multiplex PCR, the TCRdb table keeps only in-frame clones and is missing some. Here the sample spans 140,000 to 150,000 clones, around 88% being singletons. Concerning this clone: The antigen remains unidentified.

Study results and caveats: Top tumor clonotypes rose in blood 2 weeks post-radiation, then contracted.

Between the trimmed V and J ends, which lost 0 bases and 4 bases, there was a span of 13 bases. Germline CDR1 reads LGHNA; CDR2 reads YSLEER. The CDR3 contains 15 residues. Time point: blood 4 weeks post-SBRT, at nephrectomy. Treatment defined: 15 Gy SBRT to primary tumor, nephrectomy 4 weeks later. Nephrectomy followed 15 Gy stereotactic body radiation by 4 weeks. The sample here was blood, taken from a patient whose treatment included radiotherapy and nephrectomy. The chain joins TRBV4-3 to TRBJ2-7; no definite D call. This sequence originates from a woman aged 45-60 years with renal cell carcinoma. The CDR3 nucleotides are TGCGCCAGCAGCCAAGAGGACCTGGGATGGTACGAGCAGTACTTC. Translating gives CASSQEDLGWYEQYF.